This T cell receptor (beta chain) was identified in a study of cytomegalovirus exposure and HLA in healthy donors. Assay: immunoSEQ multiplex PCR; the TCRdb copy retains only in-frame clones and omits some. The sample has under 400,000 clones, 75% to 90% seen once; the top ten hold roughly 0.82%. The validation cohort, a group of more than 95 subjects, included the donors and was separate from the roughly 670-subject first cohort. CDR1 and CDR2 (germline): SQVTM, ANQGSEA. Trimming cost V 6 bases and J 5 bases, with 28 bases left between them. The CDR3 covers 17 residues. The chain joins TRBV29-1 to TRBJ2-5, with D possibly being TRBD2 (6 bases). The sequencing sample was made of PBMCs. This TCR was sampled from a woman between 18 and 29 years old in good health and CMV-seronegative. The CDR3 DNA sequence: TGCAGCGTCGCCTCCCGGGGGTGGGGAGGTATGCCGGAGACCCAGTACTTC. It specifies CSVASRGWGGMPETQYF.